This TCR beta chain was sequenced for a study of IL-32 and malignant T cell survival in cutaneous lymphoma (dated by TCRdb to the early 2020s). With respect to the entire study: High-throughput TCR sequencing tested whether surviving TCR Vbeta+ T cells in IL-32 cultures were the malignant clone rather than benign T cells sharing that Vbeta. A couple of CTCL donors were studied by high-throughput TCR sequencing, confirming IL-32beta supported malignant T cell survival in vitro.

The paper's findings and limits, for the study overall: IL-32beta appeared to promote malignant T cell survival in vitro by inducing large CD14+ antigen-presenting cells that lowered apoptosis. The exact culture duration for the TCR-sequenced samples was not stated in the methods. According to TCR sequencing, the TCRs of malignant T cells persisted after in vitro culture with IL-32beta. The kinetics of enhanced malignant T cell survival in culture differed somewhat from one CTCL blood donor to another.

At the junction V is shortened by 0 bases and J by 15 bases, with 8 bases in between. According to the germline V gene, CDR1 reads LGHNA and CDR2 reads YSLEER. The CDR3 holds 11 amino acids from the cysteine to the phenylalanine. Solely the CDR3 DNA is kept, with 33 bases framed from the first base. Blood samples came from patients with leukemic cutaneous T cell lymphoma (Sezary syndrome) treated at a US cutaneous lymphoma program. Ficoll centrifugation was used to isolate peripheral blood mononuclear cells from the patients' blood. Note on this clone: It lacks a known antigen. Base qualities are not at hand, and no much larger clone is one base apart.

Using the QIAamp DNA Mini kit, genomic DNA was extracted and then profiled by immunoSEQ with roughly 95-450 ng of DNA template. In its TCRdb copy, this immuneACCESS table keeps in-frame sequences only and misses some clones. Where compared with another copy, unresolved V genes explain less than half of these, and the others have no known cause. Counted in this sample were 2,000 to 2,500 clones; 82% of them appeared once. The top ten constitute roughly 51% of the sample. The rearrangement joined TRBV4-3 to TRBJ2-2; TRBD2 could be the D gene, as 5 bases match. This material consisted of blood, taken on day 0. The origin of this receptor is a human donor with cutaneous T cell lymphoma. The DNA sequence is TGCGCCAGCAGCCAAGATGGGCGGGTGTTTTTT. It is translated as CASSQDGRVFF.